Sequencing of this T cell receptor (beta chain) was carried out in a study of early T cells in non-severe SARS-CoV-2 infection. In the library, individual cDNA molecules carried attached unique molecular identifiers. TCRdb re-called the 5' RACE reads through MiXCR, storing one row per CDR3 protein. In the table there are 70,000 to 95,000 distinct CDR3 sequences, approximately 15% of which are singletons. The source is an adult who was a healthcare worker with PCR-confirmed SARS-CoV-2 infection or an uninfected control (not recorded which). Sequencing input: whole blood.

The CDR3 spells CASSPPGQGASGQPQHF. The CDR3 DNA follows: TGTGCCAGCTCACCACCCGGACAGGGGGCTTCGGGGCAGCCCCAGCATTTT. This rearrangement joins TRBV18 to TRBJ1-5; 11 nucleotides agree with TRBD1. V was pared by 0 bases and J by 7 bases, with 8 bases of the junction left unmatched. The CDR3 runs to 17 residues. Per germline, CDR1 KGHSH and CDR2 LQKENI.